The T cell receptor beta chain described here comes from a study of T cells in women clearing cervical HPV infection. In the study overall: Case blood was drawn when the lesion was first found; control blood after infection became undetectable.

Details on this clone: At one of its ends the junction is not consistent with the germline gene, which may arise from a read error. The missing CDR3 end, 3 residues past where the read stops, is filled in from the germline J gene. Other DNA sequences in this specimen translate into the identical CDR3.

The protocol was immunoSEQ multiplex PCR, while the TCRdb copy is restricted to in-frame clones and leaves out a portion. This specimen shows about 24,000 clones; the ten leading clones hold around 5.4%. Germline values: CDR1 SSHAT, CDR2 FNYEAQ (reference sequence). The CDR3 length is 15 residues. The clonotype comes from a woman aged 18 to 75 with a cervical HPV16 infection that either progressed to CIN3+ or cleared (not recorded which). The V and J genes are TRBV7-7 and TRBJ1-3; D is undetermined. The specimen was blood buffy coat. Here the CDR3 reads CASSVEPGPGNTIYF. The part of the CDR3 DNA that was read is TGTGCTAGCAGCGTAGAGCCGGGTCCTGGAAACACC.